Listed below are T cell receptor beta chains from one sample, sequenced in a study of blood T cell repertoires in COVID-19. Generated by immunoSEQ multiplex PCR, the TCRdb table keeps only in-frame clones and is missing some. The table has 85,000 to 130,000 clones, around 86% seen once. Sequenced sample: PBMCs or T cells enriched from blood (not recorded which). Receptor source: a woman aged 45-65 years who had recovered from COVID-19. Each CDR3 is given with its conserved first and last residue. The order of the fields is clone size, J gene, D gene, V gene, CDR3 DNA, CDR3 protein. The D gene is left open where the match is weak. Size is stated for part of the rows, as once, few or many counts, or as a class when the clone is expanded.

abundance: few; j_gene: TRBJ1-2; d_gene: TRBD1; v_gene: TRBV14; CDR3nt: TGTGCCAGCAGCCAAGGAGGACAGGGGGCAATTAACTATGGCTACACCTTC; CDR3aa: CASSQGGQGAINYGYTF
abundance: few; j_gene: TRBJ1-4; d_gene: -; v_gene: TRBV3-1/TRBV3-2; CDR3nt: TGTGCCAGCAGCCTAGATGGGCAGGGCCCTGAAAAACTGTTTTTT; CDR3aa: CASSLDGQGPEKLFF
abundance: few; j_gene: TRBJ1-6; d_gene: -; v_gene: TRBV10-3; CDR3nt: TGTGCCATCAGTGAAAACGGTGGAGGTGGCGCGCTTAATTCACCCCTCCACTTT; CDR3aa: CAISENGGGGALNSPLHF
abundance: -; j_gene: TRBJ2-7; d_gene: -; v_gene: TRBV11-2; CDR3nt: TGTGCCAGCAGCTTAGATCGGCAGGCGACCTACGAGCAGTACTTC; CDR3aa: CASSLDRQATYEQYF
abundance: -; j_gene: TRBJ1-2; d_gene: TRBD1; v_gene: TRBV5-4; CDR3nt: TGTGCCAGCAGCCGGGGACAGAACTATGGCTACACCTTC; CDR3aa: CASSRGQNYGYTF
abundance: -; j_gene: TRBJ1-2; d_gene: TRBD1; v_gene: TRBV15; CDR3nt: TGTGCCACCAGCAGAGGGGAACAGGGGAGAAGGCTCTATGGCTACACCTTC; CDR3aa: CATSRGEQGRRLYGYTF
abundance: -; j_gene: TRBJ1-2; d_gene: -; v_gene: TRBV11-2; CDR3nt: TGTGCCAGCAGCCCCGGTCCTTTCTATGGCTACACCTTC; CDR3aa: CASSPGPFYGYTF
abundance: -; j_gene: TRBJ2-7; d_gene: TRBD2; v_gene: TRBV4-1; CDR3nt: TGCGCCAGCAGCCAAGATCGGGGGGTCGAGCAGTACTTC; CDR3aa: CASSQDRGVEQYF
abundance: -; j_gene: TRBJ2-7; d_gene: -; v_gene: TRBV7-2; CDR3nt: TGTGCCAGCAGCTCAGGCGGGTTAACCTACGAGCAGTACTTC; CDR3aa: CASSSGGLTYEQYF
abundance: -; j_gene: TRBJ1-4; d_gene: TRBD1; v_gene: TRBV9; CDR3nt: TGTGCCAGCAGCACGACGGGACAGGGTCGGGAAAAACTGTTTTTT; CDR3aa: CASSTTGQGREKLFF